This T cell receptor (beta chain) originates from a study of CD8+ T cells in alopecia areata (dated by TCRdb to about 2018). Looking at the study overall: Treated patients were enrolled in an open-label pilot trial of oral tofacitinib, 5 to 10 mg twice daily, for moderate-to-severe alopecia areata. Tofacitinib was administered for 6 to 18 months, and 6 months of follow-up off drug were then conducted to assess delayed response and recurrence. The SALT score, which quantifies the percentage of affected scalp surface area, was used to measure disease severity in treated patients. The study used high-throughput TCRbeta sequencing to examine T cell clonal expansion in alopecia areata, in both the C3H/HeJ mouse model and human patients. Human TCRbeta sequencing covered scalp tissue and sorted CD4+ and CD8+ peripheral blood T cells from patchy and totalis/universalis alopecia areata patients and healthy controls. Tofacitinib-treated patients had biopsies at baseline and at 4 and 24 weeks of treatment, with a later scalp biopsy in several patients. Scalp clonality was compared across normal scalp (n=4), patchy alopecia areata scalp (n=8), and alopecia totalis/universalis scalp (n=8). RNA was obtained with the PAXgene miRNA kit for fixed scalp, the miRNeasy kit for PBMCs, and the RNeasy kit for mouse skin. TCRbeta CDR3 regions were amplified by immunoSEQ multiplex PCR with 35 Vbeta forward and 13 Jbeta reverse primers.

Library preparation employed the immunoSEQ multiplex PCR assay. RNA was extracted from all samples and reverse transcribed into cDNA as template for TCR sequencing. First-strand cDNA was synthesized using SuperScript III with a 2:1 mix of oligo-dT and random hexamers. A synthetic immune receptor repertoire was used to gauge amplification bias, and whatever bias remained was removed computationally. As for the original processing: Raw reads were preprocessed to remove errors, and CDR3 was defined according to IMGT conventions as the region from the conserved cysteine to phenylalanine. Clonality was calculated as 1 minus Shannon entropy normalized by log2 of the number of productive unique TCRs. CD4 or CD8 identity of scalp clones was inferred by cross-referencing scalp TCRbeta sequences with sorted blood CD4 and CD8 repertoires. TCRdb obtained this table from immuneACCESS and retained in-frame rearrangements with V and J assigned. These tables miss some clones; where compared with another copy, unresolved V genes account for less than half of the shortfall, and the remainder is unexplained. V and J calls and clone size are as listed in that table; D and trimming were resolved from the DNA. The sample records roughly 180,000 clones, about 55% of which are singletons. About 10% of the sample comes from the top ten.

Turning to this clone: Its specific antigen is unknown. Base qualities are not provided; no much larger clone lies one nucleotide away.

The time point label corresponds to: less than 25 weeks on oral tofacitinib. Interpreted using the paper, the treatment or condition label stands for: oral pan-JAK inhibitor, 5-10 mg twice daily. Lesional scalp punch biopsies and peripheral blood were collected from alopecia areata patients. After PBMCs were isolated by density centrifugation and stained for CD3, CD4 and CD8, a FACSAria was used to sort CD4+ and CD8+ T cells. The CDR3 has 12 amino acids, counting the end cysteine and phenylalanine. Kept here is only the CDR3 DNA, which spans 36 bases and is read in frame from base 1. At the junction V is shortened by 5 bases and J by 2 bases, with 6 bases in between. The germline V gene (reference sequence) gives CDR1 as LNHNV and CDR2 as YYDKDF. General study outcomes and caveats: Scalp clonality and the number of expanded CD8+ clones among the top 100 scalp clones were significantly decreased by tofacitinib. Shared TCR sequences between patients were less evident than in mice, which may be partly attributable to HLA diversity in the patient population. Compared with normal scalp, lesional scalp had higher clonality and more expanded CD8+ clones, particularly in alopecia totalis/universalis, a pattern that suggests antigenic drive. During tofacitinib treatment, many expanded lesional clones stuck around in both scalp and blood, and this persistence may partly explain why relapse happens after treatment is stopped. Scalp TCR repertoire analysis is complicated because resident alphabeta T cells in normal human skin are also sequenced, whereas mouse skin is dominated by gammadelta T cells. The treated cohort was small, with a single nonresponder, so links between baseline CD8+ expansion and response need larger studies.

The sample here was CD8+ T cells sorted from blood, taken at week 24, from a patient treated with tofacitinib. The V and J segments used are TRBV15 and TRBJ1-1; no D gene call is confident. The receptor was derived from a human donor with alopecia areata. In nucleotide form, the sequence is TGTGCCACCAGCCCGCACAACACTGAAGCTTTCTTT. The translation is CATSPHNTEAFF.